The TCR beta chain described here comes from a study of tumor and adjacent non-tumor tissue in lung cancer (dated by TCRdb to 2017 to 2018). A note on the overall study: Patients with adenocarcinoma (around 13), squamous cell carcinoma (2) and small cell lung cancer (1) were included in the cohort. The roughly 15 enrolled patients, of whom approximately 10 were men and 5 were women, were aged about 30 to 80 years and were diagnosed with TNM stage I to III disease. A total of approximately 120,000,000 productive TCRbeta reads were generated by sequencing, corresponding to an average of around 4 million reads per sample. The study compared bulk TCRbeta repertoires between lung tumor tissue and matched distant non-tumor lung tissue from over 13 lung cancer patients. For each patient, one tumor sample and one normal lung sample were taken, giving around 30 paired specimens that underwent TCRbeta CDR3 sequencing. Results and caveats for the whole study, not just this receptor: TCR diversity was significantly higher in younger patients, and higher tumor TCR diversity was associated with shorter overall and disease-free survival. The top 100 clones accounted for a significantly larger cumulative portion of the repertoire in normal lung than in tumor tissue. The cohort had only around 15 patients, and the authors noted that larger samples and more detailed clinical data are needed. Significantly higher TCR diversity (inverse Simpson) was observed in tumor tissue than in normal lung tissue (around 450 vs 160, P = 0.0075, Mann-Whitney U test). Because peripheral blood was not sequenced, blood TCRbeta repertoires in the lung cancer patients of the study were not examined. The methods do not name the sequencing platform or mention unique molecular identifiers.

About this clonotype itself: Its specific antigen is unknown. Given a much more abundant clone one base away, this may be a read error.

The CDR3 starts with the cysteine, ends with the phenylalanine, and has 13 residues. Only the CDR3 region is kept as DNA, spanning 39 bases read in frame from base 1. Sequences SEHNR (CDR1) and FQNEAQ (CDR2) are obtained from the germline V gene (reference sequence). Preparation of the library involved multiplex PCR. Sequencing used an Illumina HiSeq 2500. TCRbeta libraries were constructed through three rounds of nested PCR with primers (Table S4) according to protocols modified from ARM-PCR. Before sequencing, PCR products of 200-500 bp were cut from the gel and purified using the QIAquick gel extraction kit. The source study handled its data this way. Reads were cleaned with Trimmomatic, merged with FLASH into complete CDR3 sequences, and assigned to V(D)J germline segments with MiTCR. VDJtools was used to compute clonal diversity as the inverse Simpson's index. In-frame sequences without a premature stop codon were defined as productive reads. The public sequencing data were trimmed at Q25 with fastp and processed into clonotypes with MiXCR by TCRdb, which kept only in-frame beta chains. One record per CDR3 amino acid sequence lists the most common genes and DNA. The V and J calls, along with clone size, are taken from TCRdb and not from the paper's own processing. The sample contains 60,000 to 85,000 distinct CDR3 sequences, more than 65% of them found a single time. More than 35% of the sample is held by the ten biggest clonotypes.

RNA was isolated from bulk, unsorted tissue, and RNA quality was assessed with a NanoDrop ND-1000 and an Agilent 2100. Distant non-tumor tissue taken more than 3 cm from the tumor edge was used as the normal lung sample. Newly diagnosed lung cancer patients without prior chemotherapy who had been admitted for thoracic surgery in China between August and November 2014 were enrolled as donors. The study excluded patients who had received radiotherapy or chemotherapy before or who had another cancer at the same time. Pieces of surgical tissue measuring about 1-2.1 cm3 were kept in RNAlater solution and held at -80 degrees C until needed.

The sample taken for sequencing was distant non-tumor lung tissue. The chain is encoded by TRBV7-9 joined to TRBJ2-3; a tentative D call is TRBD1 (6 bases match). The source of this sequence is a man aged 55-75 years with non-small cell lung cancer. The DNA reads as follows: TGTGCCAGCAGCTTAGGGAACAGGGATACGCATTATTTT. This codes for CASSLGNRDTHYF.